There are many counts of the clone carrying this TCR beta chain. Its antigen is as yet unknown. The data are from a study of blood T cells in healthy people across ages. Trimming shortened V by 2 bases and J by 0 bases, and 12 bases separated the two germline ends. CDR3 size: 16 residues. In germline, CDR1 is SGHKS, CDR2 YYEKEE (reference sequence). A second PCR of 7 to 11 cycles used a sample-barcoded 5' primer and a J-beta primer mix. At least 2.5 million CDR3-containing paired-end reads were obtained per sample. In TCRdb, the 5' RACE reads were re-called with MiXCR into one record per CDR3 protein. Of some 930,000 distinct CDR3 sequences listed, roughly 28% are singletons. General study findings and limits: Significant beta diversity loss was already apparent by age approximately 40, declining roughly linearly.

A further study also used this sample, focusing on T cells of mothers and their children. This second report adds: Whether pairs are related or unrelated, thymic selection shapes their TCR recombination output in much the same way. Slightly higher overlap, not significant, was seen in related mother-child pairs than in unrelated pairs.

This receptor was identified in a woman between 35 and 50 years old in good health. This chain joins TRBV5-5 and TRBJ1-5, with a weak D call TRBD1 (5 bases). Sequencing was performed on blood. The chain's CDR3 is CASSFRQMYSNQPQHF. The DNA of the CDR3 is TGTGCCAGCAGCTTCAGACAGATGTATAGCAATCAGCCCCAGCATTTT.